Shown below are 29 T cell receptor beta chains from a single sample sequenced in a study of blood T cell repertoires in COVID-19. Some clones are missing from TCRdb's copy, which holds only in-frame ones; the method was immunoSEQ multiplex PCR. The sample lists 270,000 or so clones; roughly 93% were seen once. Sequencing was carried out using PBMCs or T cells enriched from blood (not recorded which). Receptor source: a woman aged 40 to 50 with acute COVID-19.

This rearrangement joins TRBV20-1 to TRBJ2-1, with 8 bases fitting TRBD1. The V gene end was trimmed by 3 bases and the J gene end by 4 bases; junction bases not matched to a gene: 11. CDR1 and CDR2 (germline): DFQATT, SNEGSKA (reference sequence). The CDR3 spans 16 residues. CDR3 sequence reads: CSASPRTGNFYNEQFF. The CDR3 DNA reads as TGCAGTGCTAGTCCACGGACAGGGAACTTTTACAATGAGCAGTTCTTC.

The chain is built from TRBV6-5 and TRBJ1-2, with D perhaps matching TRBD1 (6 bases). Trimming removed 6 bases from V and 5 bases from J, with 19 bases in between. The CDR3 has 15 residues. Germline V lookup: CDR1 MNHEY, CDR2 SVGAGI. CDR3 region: CASRRQVLVEYGYTF. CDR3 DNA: TGTGCCAGCAGAAGACAGGTGTTGGTAGAGTATGGCTACACCTTC.

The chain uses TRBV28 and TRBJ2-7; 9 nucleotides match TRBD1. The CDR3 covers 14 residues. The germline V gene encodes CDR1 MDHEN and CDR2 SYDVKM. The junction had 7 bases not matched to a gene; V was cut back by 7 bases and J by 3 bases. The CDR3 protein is CASTGTGIVYEQYF. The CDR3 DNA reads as TGTGCCAGCACTGGGACAGGGATCGTCTACGAGCAGTACTTC.

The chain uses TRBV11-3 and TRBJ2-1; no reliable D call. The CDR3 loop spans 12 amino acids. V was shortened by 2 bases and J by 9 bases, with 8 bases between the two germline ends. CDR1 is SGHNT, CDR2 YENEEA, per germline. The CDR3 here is CASSLRSLEQFF. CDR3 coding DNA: TGTGCCAGCAGCTTACGGAGCCTTGAGCAGTTCTTC.

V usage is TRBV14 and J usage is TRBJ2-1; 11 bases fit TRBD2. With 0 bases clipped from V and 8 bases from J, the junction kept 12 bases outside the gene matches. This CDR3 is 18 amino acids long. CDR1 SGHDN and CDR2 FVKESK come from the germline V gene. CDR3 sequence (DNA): TGTGCCAGCAGCCAAGAGGGAGGGATGACTAGCGGGAACGATGAGCAGTTCTTC. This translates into CASSQEGGMTSGNDEQFF.

CDR3 loop: CASSLQLVGYTF. In nucleotides, the CDR3 is TGTGCCAGCAGTCTTCAATTAGTTGGCTACACCTTC. The chain joins TRBV12-3 or TRBV12-4 to TRBJ1-2; D is uncertain. The CDR3 has 12 amino acids. V was shortened by 5 bases and J by 7 bases, with 11 bases between the two germline ends.

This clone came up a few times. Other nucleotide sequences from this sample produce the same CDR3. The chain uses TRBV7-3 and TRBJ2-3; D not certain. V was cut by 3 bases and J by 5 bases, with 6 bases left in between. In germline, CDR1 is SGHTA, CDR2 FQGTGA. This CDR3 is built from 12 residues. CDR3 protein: CASSLSGDTQYF. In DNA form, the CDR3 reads TGTGCCAGCAGCTTGAGTGGAGATACGCAGTATTTT.

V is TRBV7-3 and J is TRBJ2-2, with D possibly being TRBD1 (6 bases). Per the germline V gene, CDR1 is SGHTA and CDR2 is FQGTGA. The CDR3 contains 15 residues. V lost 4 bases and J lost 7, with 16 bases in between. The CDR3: CASSSAGRGIGELFF. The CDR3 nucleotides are TGTGCCAGCAGCTCGGCAGGCAGGGGAATCGGGGAGCTGTTTTTT.

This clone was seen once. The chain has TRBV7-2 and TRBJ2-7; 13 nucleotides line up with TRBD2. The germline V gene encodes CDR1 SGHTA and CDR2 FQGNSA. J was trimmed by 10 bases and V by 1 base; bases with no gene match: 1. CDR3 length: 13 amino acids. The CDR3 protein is CASSLGTSGGQYF. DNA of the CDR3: TGTGCCAGCAGCTTAGGGACTAGCGGGGGCCAGTACTTC.

The CDR3: CASGGILPISYF. CDR3 coding DNA: TGTGCCAGCGGGGGGATTCTCCCAATAAGTTATTTT. The gene calls are TRBV6-5 and TRBJ1-3; weak D call: TRBD1 (5 bases). Trimming removed 8 bases from V and 16 bases from J, with 21 bases in between. The length of the CDR3 is 12 residues. Per germline, CDR1 MNHEY and CDR2 SVGAGI.

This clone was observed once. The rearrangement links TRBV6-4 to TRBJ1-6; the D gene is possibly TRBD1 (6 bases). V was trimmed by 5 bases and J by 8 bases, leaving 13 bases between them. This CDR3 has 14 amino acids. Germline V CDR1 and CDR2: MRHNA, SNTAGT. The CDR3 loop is CASSPGRGDSPLHF. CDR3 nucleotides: TGTGCCAGCAGTCCAGGGAGGGGGGATTCACCCCTCCACTTT.

The CDR3 DNA reads as TGTGCCAGCAGTCTGACACCGGGACAGGGGGCTTTTCCCACCTTC. This translates into CASSLTPGQGAFPTF. The chain recombines TRBV28 with TRBJ1-2; the match to TRBD1 covers 12 bases. Looked up from germline, CDR1 is MDHEN and CDR2 is SYDVKM. Trimming took 5 bases from V and 13 from J; bases not matched to a gene: 14. CDR3 length: 15 residues.

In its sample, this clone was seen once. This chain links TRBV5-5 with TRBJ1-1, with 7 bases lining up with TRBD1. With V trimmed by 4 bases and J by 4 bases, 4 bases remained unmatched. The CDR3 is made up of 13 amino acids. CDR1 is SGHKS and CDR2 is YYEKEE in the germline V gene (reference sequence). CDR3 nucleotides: TGTGCCAGCAGCAGACAGGGTTCCACTGAAGCTTTCTTT. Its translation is CASSRQGSTEAFF.

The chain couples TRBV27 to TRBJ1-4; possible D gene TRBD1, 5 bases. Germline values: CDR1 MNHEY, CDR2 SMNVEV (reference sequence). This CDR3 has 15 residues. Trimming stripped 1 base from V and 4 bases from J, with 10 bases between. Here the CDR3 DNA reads TGTGCCAGCAGTTTATACGGGACTCGTAATGAAAAACTGTTTTTT. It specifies CASSLYGTRNEKLFF.

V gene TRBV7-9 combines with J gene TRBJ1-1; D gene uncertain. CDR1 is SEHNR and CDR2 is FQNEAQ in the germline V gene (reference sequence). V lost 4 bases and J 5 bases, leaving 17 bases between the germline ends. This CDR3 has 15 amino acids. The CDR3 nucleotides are TGTGCCAGCAGCTACGTCTTGGCCCGAGGGACTGAAGCTTTCTTT. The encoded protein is CASSYVLARGTEAFF. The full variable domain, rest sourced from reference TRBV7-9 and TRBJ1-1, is DTGVSQNPRHKITKRGQNVTFRCDPISEHNRLYWYRQTLGQGPEFLTYFQNEAQLEKSRLLSDRFSAERPKGSFSTLEIQRTEQGDSAMYLCASSYVLARGTEAFFGQGTRLTVV.

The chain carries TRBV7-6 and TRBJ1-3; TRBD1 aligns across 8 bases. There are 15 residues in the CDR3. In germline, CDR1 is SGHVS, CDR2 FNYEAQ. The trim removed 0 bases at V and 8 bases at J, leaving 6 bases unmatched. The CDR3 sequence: CASSLADRESDTIYF. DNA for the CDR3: TGTGCCAGCAGCTTAGCGGACAGGGAGTCAGACACCATATATTTT.

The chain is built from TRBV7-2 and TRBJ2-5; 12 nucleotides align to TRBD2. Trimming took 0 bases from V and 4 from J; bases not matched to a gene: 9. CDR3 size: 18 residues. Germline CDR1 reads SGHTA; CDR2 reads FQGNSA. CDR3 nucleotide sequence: TGTGCCAGCAGCTTAGCGCGGCTAGCGGGAGGGGCAGGAGAGACCCAGTACTTC. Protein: CASSLARLAGGAGETQYF.

CDR3 bases: TGTGCCAGCAGCCAAGAAACTTCGGGGGAACTGTTTTTT. This sequence encodes CASSQETSGELFF. This chain links TRBV4-2 with TRBJ1-4, with TRBD1 as a possible D gene (5 bases). The CDR3 is 13 amino acids. The V end was cut by 0 bases, the J end by 12 bases, with 11 bases between. CDR1 is LGHNA and CDR2 is YNFKEQ in the germline V gene.

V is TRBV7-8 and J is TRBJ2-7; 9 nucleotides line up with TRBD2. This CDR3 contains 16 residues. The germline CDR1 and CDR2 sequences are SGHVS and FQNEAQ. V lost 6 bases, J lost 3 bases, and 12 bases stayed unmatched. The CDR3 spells CASSPNSGRLLYEQYF. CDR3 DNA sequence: TGTGCCAGCAGTCCAAACAGCGGGAGGCTACTCTACGAGCAGTACTTC.

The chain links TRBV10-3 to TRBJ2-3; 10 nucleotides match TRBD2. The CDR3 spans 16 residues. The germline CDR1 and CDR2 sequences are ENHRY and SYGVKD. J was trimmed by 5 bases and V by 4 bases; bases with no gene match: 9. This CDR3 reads CAISGSSGSGGDTQYF. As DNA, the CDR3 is TGTGCCATCAGTGGGTCTAGCGGGAGTGGAGGAGATACGCAGTATTTT.

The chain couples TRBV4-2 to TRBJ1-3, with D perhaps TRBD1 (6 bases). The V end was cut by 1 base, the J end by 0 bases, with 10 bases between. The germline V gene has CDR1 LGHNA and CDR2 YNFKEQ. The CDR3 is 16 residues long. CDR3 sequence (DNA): TGTGCCAGCAGCCAAGGAGGGGGGGACTCTGGAAACACCATATATTTT. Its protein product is CASSQGGGDSGNTIYF.

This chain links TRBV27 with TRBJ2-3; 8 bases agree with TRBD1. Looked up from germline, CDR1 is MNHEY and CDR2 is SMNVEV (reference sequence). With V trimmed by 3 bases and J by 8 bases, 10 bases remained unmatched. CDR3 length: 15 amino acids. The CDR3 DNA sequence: TGTGCCAGCAGTTTTAGTGGCAGGGGGCCTGTTACGCAGTATTTT. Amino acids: CASSFSGRGPVTQYF.

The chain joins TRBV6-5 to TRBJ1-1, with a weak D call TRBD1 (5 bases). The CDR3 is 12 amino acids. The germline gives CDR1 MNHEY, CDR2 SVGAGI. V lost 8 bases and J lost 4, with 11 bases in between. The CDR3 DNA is TGTGCCAGCGGGAGGGGTCCCACTGAAGCTTTCTTT. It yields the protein CASGRGPTEAFF.

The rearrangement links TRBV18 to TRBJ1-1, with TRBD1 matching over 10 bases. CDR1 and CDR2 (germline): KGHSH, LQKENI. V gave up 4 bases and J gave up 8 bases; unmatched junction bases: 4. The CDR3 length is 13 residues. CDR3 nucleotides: TGTGCCAGCTCACAGAGACAGGGGGCCGAAGCTTTCTTT. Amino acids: CASSQRQGAEAFF.

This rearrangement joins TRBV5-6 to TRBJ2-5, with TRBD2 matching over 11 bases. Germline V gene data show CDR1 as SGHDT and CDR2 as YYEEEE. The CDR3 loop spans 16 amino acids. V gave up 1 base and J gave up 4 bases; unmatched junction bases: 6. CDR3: CASSLLSGRAGETQYF. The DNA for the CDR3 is TGTGCCAGCAGCTTGCTTAGCGGGAGGGCCGGAGAGACCCAGTACTTC. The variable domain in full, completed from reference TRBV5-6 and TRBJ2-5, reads DAGVTQSPTHLIKTRGQQVTLRCSPKSGHDTVSWYQQALGQGPQFIFQYYEEEERQRGNFPDRFSGHQFPNYSSELNVNALLLGDSALYLCASSLLSGRAGETQYFGPGTRLLVL.

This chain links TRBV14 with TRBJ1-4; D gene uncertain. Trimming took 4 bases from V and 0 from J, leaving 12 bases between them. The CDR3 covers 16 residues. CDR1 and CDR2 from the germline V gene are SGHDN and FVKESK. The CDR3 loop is CASSPHGGATNEKLFF. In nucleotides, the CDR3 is TGTGCCAGCAGCCCGCACGGCGGGGCAACTAATGAAAAACTGTTTTTT.

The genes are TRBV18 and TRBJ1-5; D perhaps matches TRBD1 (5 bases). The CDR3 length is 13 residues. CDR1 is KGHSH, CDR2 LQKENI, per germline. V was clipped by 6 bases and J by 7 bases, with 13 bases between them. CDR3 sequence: CASSRGEGQPQHF. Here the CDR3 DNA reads TGTGCCAGCTCCCGGGGGGAAGGGCAGCCCCAGCATTTT. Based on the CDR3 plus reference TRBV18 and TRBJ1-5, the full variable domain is NAGVMQNPRHLVRRRGQEARLRCSPMKGHSHVYWYRQLPEEGLKFMVYLQKENIIDESGMPKERFSAEFPKEGPSILRIQQVVRGDSAAYFCASSRGEGQPQHFGDGTRLSIL.

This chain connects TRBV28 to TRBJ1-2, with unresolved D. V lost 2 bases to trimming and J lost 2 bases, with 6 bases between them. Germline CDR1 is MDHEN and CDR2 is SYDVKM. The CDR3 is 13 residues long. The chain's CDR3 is CASSLALNYGYTF. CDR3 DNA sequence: TGTGCCAGCAGTTTAGCCCTAAACTATGGCTACACCTTC.

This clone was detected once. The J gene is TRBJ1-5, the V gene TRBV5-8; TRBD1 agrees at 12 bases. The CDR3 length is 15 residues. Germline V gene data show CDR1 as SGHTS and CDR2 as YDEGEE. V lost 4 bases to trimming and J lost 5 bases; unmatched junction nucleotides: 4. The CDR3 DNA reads TGTGCCAGCAGCGGGGGACAGGGGGCTTATCAGCCCCAGCATTTT. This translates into CASSGGQGAYQPQHF.